These 23 T cell receptor beta chains share one sample of origin, sequenced in a study of cytomegalovirus exposure and HLA in healthy donors. The PCR employed 60 Vbeta primers together with 13 Jbeta primers. Assay used: immunoSEQ multiplex PCR; TCRdb lists only in-frame clones, some missing. The sample includes some 170,000 clones, under 85% of them seen just once. Sequenced: PBMCs. These receptors were obtained from a human donor in good health.

The chain employs TRBV9 and TRBJ2-5, with 11 bases lining up with TRBD2. Trimming cost V 4 bases and J 5 bases; bases outside gene matches: 7. This CDR3 region has 15 residues. Germline assignment: CDR1 SGDLS and CDR2 YYNGEE. CDR3 region: CASSSSGGAGETQYF. Written as DNA, the CDR3 is TGTGCCAGCAGCAGTAGCGGGGGGGCTGGGGAGACCCAGTACTTC.

This clone was picked up one time. V gene TRBV2 combines with J gene TRBJ2-1; 7 nucleotides agree with TRBD1. V lost 3 bases and J lost 5; bases outside the gene matches: 7. Germline V CDR1 and CDR2: SNHLY, FYNNEI. The CDR3 runs 15 residues. The CDR3 nucleotides are TGTGCCAGCAGTGAGCGGACAGGTAACAACAATGAGCAGTTCTTC. This translates into CASSERTGNNNEQFF.

This rearrangement joins TRBV5-1 to TRBJ1-2, with 9 bases fitting TRBD1. The CDR3 has 15 amino acids. V was pared by 4 bases and J by 1 base, with 5 bases of the junction left unmatched. Germline V lookup: CDR1 SGHRS, CDR2 YFSETQ. The CDR3 nucleotides read TGCGCCAGCAGCCCTCGGACAGGGGATAACTATGGCTACACCTTC. Protein sequence: CASSPRTGDNYGYTF.

The chain couples TRBV7-3 to TRBJ2-3; 10 positions agree with TRBD2. V shed 5 bases and J 4 bases; nucleotides not matched to a gene: 6. The CDR3 spans 15 residues. Germline V gives CDR1 SGHTA, CDR2 FQGTGA. The CDR3 DNA reads as TGTGCCAGCAGCACACAGGGACTAGCGTCAGATACGCAGTATTTT. This encodes CASSTQGLASDTQYF.

The chain carries TRBV7-4 and TRBJ1-4; TRBD1 is a possible D gene (6 bases). V was trimmed by 5 bases and J by 5 bases, leaving 12 bases between them. Germline V CDR1 and CDR2: SGHVT, SQSDAQ. This CDR3 is built from 14 residues. CDR3 bases: TGTGCCAGCAGCCCCGGCAGGGGAAATGAAAAACTGTTTTTT. Encoded protein: CASSPGRGNEKLFF.

Remarks on this clone: The identical CDR3 is also encoded by other nucleotide sequences in the sample. This chain links TRBV27 with TRBJ1-1; D perhaps matches TRBD1 (5 bases). The germline V gene encodes CDR1 MNHEY and CDR2 SMNVEV (reference sequence). The CDR3 has 14 amino acids. The V gene lost 6 bases and the J gene lost 4 bases, with 15 bases spanning the gap. The CDR3 region has the DNA TGTGCCAGCAGATCCATGAAGGGGTTCACTGAAGCTTTCTTT. Translated, it gives CASRSMKGFTEAFF.

Many counts were recorded for this clone. The chain uses TRBV20-1 and TRBJ1-4; D is perhaps TRBD1 (6 bases). CDR1 and CDR2 (germline): DFQATT, SNEGSKA (reference sequence). V lost 6 bases and J 8 bases, leaving 10 bases between the germline ends. The CDR3 is 11 amino acids. DNA of the CDR3: TGCAGTGCGAGGGGGATCGAAAAACTGTTTTTT. Its protein is CSARGIEKLFF.

This clone was counted between two and nine times. The rearrangement joins TRBV5-6 to TRBJ2-3; TRBD2 might be the D (6 bases). V lost 4 bases and J lost 14, with 20 bases in between. Germline loops: CDR1 SGHDT, CDR2 YYEEEE. This CDR3 comprises 13 residues. The CDR3 loop reads CASSPWDSLKGYF. CDR3 bases: TGTGCCAGCAGCCCATGGGACTCCCTAAAGGGGTATTTT.

The chain recombines TRBV6-4 with TRBJ1-2; D unclear. Between the trimmed V and J ends, which lost 6 bases and 0 bases, there was a span of 14 bases. This CDR3 comprises 15 residues. Per the germline V gene, CDR1 is MRHNA and CDR2 is SNTAGT. The CDR3 DNA reads as TGTGCCAGCAGAATGTTTATGGCAGCTAACTATGGCTACACCTTC. This translates into CASRMFMAANYGYTF.

CDR3 DNA sequence: TGTGCCAGCTCACCGGCGGGTAATGAAAAACTGTTTTTT. Protein: CASSPAGNEKLFF. The J gene is TRBJ1-4, the V gene TRBV18; no definite D call. The CDR3 sequence is 13 residues long. The V gene's germline CDR1 is KGHSH and CDR2 LQKENI. With 3 bases removed from V and 4 bases from J, the gap between germline ends came to 6 bases.

The chain combines TRBV20-1 with TRBJ2-1; D is ambiguous. The CDR3 totals 11 residues. The V end was cut by 3 bases, the J end by 6 bases, with 6 bases between. Germline assignment: CDR1 DFQATT and CDR2 SNEGSKA (reference sequence). The CDR3 is CSASTINEQFF. CDR3 in DNA: TGCAGTGCTAGCACAATCAATGAGCAGTTCTTC.

V usage is TRBV5-4 and J usage is TRBJ2-3; D perhaps matches TRBD1 (6 bases). Germline V gives CDR1 SGHNT, CDR2 YYREEE (reference sequence). V was shortened by 4 bases and J by 2 bases, with 14 bases between the two germline ends. There are 15 residues in the CDR3. The CDR3 DNA reads as TGTGCCAGCAGCACCACAGGGTTTATCACAGATACGCAGTATTTT. Its translation is CASSTTGFITDTQYF.

This clone was seen just once. V and J are TRBV5-1 and TRBJ2-7; 10 bases fit TRBD1. Germline CDR1 is SGHRS and CDR2 is YFSETQ. Losses at the gene ends were 0 bases for V and 5 bases for J; bases not matched to a gene: 5. The CDR3 is made up of 15 amino acids. In DNA form, the CDR3 reads TGCGCCAGCAGCTTGGTAGGGACAGGGGACCACGAGCAGTACTTC. Translating it yields CASSLVGTGDHEQYF.

V usage is TRBV7-6 and J usage is TRBJ2-5, with a tentative D call TRBD1 (6 bases). The CDR3 extends over 13 amino acids. V lost 5 bases to trimming and J lost 5 bases, with 12 bases between them. Germline V gene lookup returns CDR1 SGHVS and CDR2 FNYEAQ. CDR3 sequence reads: CASSQYREETQYF. The CDR3 nucleotides are TGTGCCAGCAGCCAGTACAGGGAGGAGACCCAGTACTTC.

This clone came up a few times. The J gene is TRBJ1-4, the V gene TRBV4-1; the D gene is possibly TRBD1 (5 bases). The V gene's germline CDR1 is MGHRA and CDR2 YSYEKL. Between the trimmed V and J ends, which lost 1 base and 10 bases, there was a span of 13 bases. The CDR3 runs to 14 residues. The CDR3 DNA reads as TGCGCCAGCAGCCAAGTCCTAAGGGGAGGAAAACTGTTTTTT. Encoded protein: CASSQVLRGGKLFF.

This clone was counted once. The V call is TRBV6-5, the J call TRBJ2-7; D perhaps matches TRBD2 (5 bases). The V and J ends lost 7 bases and 1 base respectively, with 14 bases between them. CDR3 length: 14 amino acids. Germline CDR1 and CDR2: MNHEY and SVGAGI. As DNA, the CDR3 is TGTGCCAGCAAGGGCCCCCGCGGGTCCTACGAGCAGTACTTC. Its protein product is CASKGPRGSYEQYF.

The chain employs TRBV7-9 and TRBJ2-7; tentatively, D is TRBD1 (6 bases). CDR1 and CDR2 from the germline V gene are SEHNR and FQNEAQ (reference sequence). Deletions cut 1 base from V and 1 base from J, with 11 bases between. The CDR3 totals 15 residues. The CDR3 loop is CASSLVWDKSYEQYF. The DNA of the CDR3 is TGTGCCAGCAGCTTAGTGTGGGACAAGTCCTACGAGCAGTACTTC.

V usage is TRBV6-1 and J usage is TRBJ1-2; 12 nucleotides agree with TRBD1. Germline trimming cut 6 bases from V and 6 bases from J; bases unmatched to any gene: 8. CDR3 length equals 15 residues. The germline V gene encodes CDR1 MNHNS and CDR2 SASEGT. CDR3 sequence: CASRPRGQGAHGYTF. The CDR3 bases are TGTGCCAGCAGGCCCCGGGGACAGGGGGCGCATGGCTACACCTTC.

The rearrangement links TRBV7-9 to TRBJ1-1, with D unresolved. Per the germline V gene, CDR1 is SEHNR and CDR2 is FQNEAQ (reference sequence). CDR3 length: 14 residues. V gave up 5 bases and J gave up 3 bases, with 13 bases separating them. The CDR3: CASSPESRYTEAFF. CDR3 coding DNA: TGTGCCAGCAGCCCTGAGAGCCGATACACTGAAGCTTTCTTT.

V and J are TRBV7-2 and TRBJ2-7; 10 bases are a match to TRBD1. The V gene end was trimmed by 1 base and the J gene end by 3 bases; junction bases not matched to a gene: 6. The CDR3 loop spans 16 amino acids. Looked up from germline, CDR1 is SGHTA and CDR2 is FQGNSA. CDR3 in DNA: TGTGCCAGCAGCTTAGGGGACAGGGGAAACTTCTACGAGCAGTACTTC. Its translation: CASSLGDRGNFYEQYF.

V and J are TRBV7-2 and TRBJ2-5; a weak D match, TRBD2 (7 bases). Germline values: CDR1 SGHTA, CDR2 FQGNSA. The CDR3 has 16 residues. V lost 1 base and J 2 bases, leaving 14 bases between the germline ends. The CDR3 protein is CASSLVAGAPQETQYF. CDR3 bases: TGTGCCAGCAGCTTAGTGGCGGGGGCCCCACAAGAGACCCAGTACTTC.

This chain connects TRBV27 to TRBJ1-5; no clear D gene. The CDR3 has 12 amino acids. From germline, CDR1 is MNHEY and CDR2 SMNVEV (reference sequence). The V end lost 3 bases, the J end lost 4 bases, and 4 bases lay between the germline ends. Here the CDR3 reads CASSFQNQPQHF. In DNA form, the CDR3 reads TGTGCCAGCAGTTTCCAGAATCAGCCCCAGCATTTT.

This CDR3 reads CASSVGGVSTDTQYF. CDR3 sequence (DNA): TGTGCCAGTAGCGTCGGCGGGGTTAGCACAGATACGCAGTATTTT. The chain carries TRBV19 and TRBJ2-3; D is possibly TRBD2 (6 bases). Germline loops: CDR1 LNHDA, CDR2 SQIVND (reference sequence). The CDR3 has 15 amino acids. V gave up 6 bases and J gave up 0 bases, with 13 bases separating them.